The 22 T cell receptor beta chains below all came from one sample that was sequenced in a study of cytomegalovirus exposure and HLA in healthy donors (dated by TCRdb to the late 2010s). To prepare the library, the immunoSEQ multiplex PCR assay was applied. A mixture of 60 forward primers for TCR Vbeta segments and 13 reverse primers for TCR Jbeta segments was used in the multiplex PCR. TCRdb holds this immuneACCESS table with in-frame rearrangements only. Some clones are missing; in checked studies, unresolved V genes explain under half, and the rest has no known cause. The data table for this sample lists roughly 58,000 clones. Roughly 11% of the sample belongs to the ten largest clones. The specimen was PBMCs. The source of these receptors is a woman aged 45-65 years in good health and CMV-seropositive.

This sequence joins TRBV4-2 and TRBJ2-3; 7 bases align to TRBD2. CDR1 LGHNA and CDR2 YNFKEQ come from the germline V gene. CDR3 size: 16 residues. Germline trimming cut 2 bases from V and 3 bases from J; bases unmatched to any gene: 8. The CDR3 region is CASSQSSGTQTDTQYF. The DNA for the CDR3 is TGTGCCAGCAGCCAATCTAGCGGAACTCAAACAGATACGCAGTATTTT.

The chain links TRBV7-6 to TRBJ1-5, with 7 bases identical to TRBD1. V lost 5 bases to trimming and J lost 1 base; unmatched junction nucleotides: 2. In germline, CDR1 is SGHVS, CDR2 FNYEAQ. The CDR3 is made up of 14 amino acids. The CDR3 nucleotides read TGTGCCAGCAGCCGACAGGGCAGCAATCAGCCCCAGCATTTT. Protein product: CASSRQGSNQPQHF.

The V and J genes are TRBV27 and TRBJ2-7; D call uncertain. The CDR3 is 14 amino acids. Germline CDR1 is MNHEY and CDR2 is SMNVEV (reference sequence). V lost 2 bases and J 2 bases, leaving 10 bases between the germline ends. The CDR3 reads CASSLKPDTYEQYF. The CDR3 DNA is TGTGCCAGCAGTTTAAAGCCCGACACCTACGAGCAGTACTTC.

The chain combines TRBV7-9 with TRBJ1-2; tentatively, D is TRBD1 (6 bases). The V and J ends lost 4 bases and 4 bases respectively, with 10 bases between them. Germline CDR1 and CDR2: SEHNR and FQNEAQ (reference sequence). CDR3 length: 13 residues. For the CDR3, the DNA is TGTGCCAGCAGCTCGGACAGCCGCTATGGCTACACCTTC. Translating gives CASSSDSRYGYTF. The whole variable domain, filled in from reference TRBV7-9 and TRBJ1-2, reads DTGVSQNPRHKITKRGQNVTFRCDPISEHNRLYWYRQTLGQGPEFLTYFQNEAQLEKSRLLSDRFSAERPKGSFSTLEIQRTEQGDSAMYLCASSSDSRYGYTFGSGTRLTVV.

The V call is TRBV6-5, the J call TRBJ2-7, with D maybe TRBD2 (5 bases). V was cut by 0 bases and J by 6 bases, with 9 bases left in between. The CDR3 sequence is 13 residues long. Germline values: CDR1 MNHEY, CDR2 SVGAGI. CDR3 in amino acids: CASSYSASSEQYF. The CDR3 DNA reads TGTGCCAGCAGTTACTCGGCTAGCAGCGAGCAGTACTTC.

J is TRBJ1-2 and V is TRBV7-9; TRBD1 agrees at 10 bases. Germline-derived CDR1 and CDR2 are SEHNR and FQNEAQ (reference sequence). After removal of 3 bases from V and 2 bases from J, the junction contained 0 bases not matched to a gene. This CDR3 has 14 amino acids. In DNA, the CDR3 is TGTGCCAGCAGCTTGACAGGGGGCAACTATGGCTACACCTTC. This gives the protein CASSLTGGNYGYTF.

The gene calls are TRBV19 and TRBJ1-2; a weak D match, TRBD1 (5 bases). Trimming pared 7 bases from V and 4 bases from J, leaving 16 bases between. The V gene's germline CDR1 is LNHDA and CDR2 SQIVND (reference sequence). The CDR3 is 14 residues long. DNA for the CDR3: TGTGCCAGTATCCACTCTGACAGAGCCTATGGCTACACCTTC. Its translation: CASIHSDRAYGYTF.

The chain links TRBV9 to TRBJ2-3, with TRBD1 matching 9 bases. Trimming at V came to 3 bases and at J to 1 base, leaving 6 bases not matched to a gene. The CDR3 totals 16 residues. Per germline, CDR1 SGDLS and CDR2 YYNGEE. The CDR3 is CASSATGGEGTDTQYF. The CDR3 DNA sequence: TGTGCCAGCAGCGCCACAGGGGGCGAGGGCACAGATACGCAGTATTTT. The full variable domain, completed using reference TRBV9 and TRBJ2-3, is DSGVTQTPKHLITATGQRVTLRCSPRSGDLSVYWYQQSLDQGLQFLIQYYNGEERAKGNILERFSAQQFPDLHSELNLSSLELGDSALYFCASSATGGEGTDTQYFGPGTRLTVL.

The CDR3 DNA reads TGCAGTGCCCCCCATCGACAGGAAGCTTTCTTT. Translation gives CSAPHRQEAFF. The chain carries TRBV20-1 and TRBJ1-1; maybe TRBD1 (5 bases). The CDR3 consists of 11 residues. Germline CDR1 reads DFQATT; CDR2 reads SNEGSKA (reference sequence). Trimming cost V 6 bases and J 8 bases, with 13 bases left between them.

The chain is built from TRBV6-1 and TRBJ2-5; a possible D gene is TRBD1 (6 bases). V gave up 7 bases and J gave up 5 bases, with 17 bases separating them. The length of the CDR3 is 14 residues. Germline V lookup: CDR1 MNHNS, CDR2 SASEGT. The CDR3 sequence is CASTTDRSRETQYF. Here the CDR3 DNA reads TGTGCCAGCACGACTGACAGGTCCCGCGAGACCCAGTACTTC.

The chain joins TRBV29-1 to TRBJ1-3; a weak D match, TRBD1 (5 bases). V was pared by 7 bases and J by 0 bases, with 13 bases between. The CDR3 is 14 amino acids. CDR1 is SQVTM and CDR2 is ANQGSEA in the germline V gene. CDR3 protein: CSGGRVGSGNTIYF. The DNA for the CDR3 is TGCAGCGGGGGGAGGGTCGGCTCTGGAAACACCATATATTTT.

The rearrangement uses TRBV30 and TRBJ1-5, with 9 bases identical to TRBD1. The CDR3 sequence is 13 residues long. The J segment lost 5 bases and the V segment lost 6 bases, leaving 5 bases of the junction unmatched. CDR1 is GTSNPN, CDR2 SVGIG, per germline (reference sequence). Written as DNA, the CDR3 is TGTGCCTGTCAGGGACAGGGCTATCAGCCCCAGCATTTT. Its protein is CACQGQGYQPQHF.

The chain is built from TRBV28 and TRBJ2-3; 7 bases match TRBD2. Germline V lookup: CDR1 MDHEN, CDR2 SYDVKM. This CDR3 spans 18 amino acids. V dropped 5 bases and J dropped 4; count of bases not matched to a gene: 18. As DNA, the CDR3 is TGTGCCAGCAGTCCGTCTCTTGGAGGCGGGAGCTCGGCAGATACGCAGTATTTT. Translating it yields CASSPSLGGGSSADTQYF.

CDR3 sequence reads: CASSLVLLQETQYF. Here the CDR3 DNA reads TGTGCCAGCAGCTTAGTACTCCTGCAAGAGACCCAGTACTTC. The chain uses TRBV7-2 and TRBJ2-5, with D hard to call. Germline V gene sequence: CDR1 SGHTA, CDR2 FQGNSA. The CDR3 totals 14 residues. V was cut by 1 base and J by 2 bases, with 8 bases left in between.

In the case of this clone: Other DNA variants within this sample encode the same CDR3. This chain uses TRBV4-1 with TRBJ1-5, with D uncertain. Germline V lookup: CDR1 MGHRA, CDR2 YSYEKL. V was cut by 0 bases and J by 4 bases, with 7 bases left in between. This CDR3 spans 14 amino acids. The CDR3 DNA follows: TGCGCCAGCAGCCAAGAACGCGTAAATCAGCCCCAGCATTTT. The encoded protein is CASSQERVNQPQHF.

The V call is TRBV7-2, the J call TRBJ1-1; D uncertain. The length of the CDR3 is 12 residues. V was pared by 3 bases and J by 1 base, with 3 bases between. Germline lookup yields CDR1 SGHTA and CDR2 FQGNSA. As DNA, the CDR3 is TGTGCCAGCAGCTTTAGGAACACTGAAGCTTTCTTT. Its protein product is CASSFRNTEAFF.

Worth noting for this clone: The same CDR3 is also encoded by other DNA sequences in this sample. This CDR3 reads CASAKGKYYGYTF. CDR3 DNA: TGTGCCAGCGCTAAGGGGAAGTATTATGGCTACACCTTC. The V and J genes are TRBV28 and TRBJ1-2, with a possible D match to TRBD1 (5 bases). CDR1 and CDR2 (germline): MDHEN, SYDVKM. V was clipped by 8 bases and J by 5 bases, with 15 bases between them. The CDR3 has 13 residues.

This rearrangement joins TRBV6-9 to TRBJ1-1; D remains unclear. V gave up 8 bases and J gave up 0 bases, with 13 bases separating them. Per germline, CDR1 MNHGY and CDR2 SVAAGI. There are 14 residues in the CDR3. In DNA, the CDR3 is TGTGCCAGCCTACCTTGGCGGATGAACACTGAAGCTTTCTTT. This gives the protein CASLPWRMNTEAFF.

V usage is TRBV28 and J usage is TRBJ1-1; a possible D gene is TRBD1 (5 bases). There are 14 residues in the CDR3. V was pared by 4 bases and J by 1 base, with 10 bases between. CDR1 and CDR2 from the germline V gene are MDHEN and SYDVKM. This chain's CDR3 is CASSSPTANTEAFF. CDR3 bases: TGTGCCAGCAGTTCCCCGACAGCGAACACTGAAGCTTTCTTT.

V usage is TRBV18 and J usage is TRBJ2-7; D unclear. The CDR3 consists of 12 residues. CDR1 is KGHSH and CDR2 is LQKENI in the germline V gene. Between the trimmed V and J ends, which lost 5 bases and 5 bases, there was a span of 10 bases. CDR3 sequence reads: CASSKHSNEQYF. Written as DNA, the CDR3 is TGTGCCAGCTCAAAGCACAGCAACGAGCAGTACTTC.

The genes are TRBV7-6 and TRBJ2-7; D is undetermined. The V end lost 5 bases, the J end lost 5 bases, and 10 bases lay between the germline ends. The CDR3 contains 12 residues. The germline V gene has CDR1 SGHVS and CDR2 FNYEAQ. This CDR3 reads CASSPLRNEQYF. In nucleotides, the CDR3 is TGTGCCAGCAGCCCATTGCGCAACGAGCAGTACTTC. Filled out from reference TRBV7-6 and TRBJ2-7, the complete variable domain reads GAGVSQSPRYKVTKRGQDVALRCDPISGHVSLYWYRQALGQGPEFLTYFNYEAQQDKSGLPNDRFSAERPEGSISTLTIQRTEQRDSAMYRCASSPLRNEQYFGPGTRLTVT.

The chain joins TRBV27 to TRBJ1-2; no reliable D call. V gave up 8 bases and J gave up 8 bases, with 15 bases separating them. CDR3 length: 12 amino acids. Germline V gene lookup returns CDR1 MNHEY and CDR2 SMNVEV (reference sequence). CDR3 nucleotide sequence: TGTGCCAGCGCCCCCTCCACGGGAGGCTACACCTTC. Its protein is CASAPSTGGYTF.